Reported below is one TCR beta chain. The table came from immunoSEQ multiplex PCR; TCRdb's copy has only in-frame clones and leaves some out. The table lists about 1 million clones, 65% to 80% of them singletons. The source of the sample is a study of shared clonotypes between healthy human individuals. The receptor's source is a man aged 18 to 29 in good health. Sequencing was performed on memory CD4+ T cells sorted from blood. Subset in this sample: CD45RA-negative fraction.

The CDR3, as DNA: TGCGCCAGCAGAGCGCAGGGAAGCAATCAGCCCCAGCATTTT. This sequence encodes CASRAQGSNQPQHF. This chain connects TRBV5-1 to TRBJ1-5, with TRBD1 as a possible D gene (5 bases). The germline V and J ends were trimmed by 5 bases and 1 base, with 10 bases remaining between them. Germline V gene sequence: CDR1 SGHRS, CDR2 YFSETQ. The CDR3 extends over 14 amino acids.